The rows below give T cell receptor beta chains drawn from one sample of a study of blood T cell repertoires in COVID-19. Sequencing was performed with immunoSEQ multiplex PCR; in TCRdb, only in-frame clones are kept and a portion is missing. The profile shows about 73,000 clones, 89% of them singletons. Sequencing was performed on peripheral blood. Receptor source: a man older than 75 with acute or convalescent COVID-19. CDR3s include the opening cysteine and the closing phenylalanine or tryptophan. Each record gives: D gene, clone size, J gene, V gene, CDR3 DNA, CDR3 protein. A D gene is named only where the DNA matches it firmly. Clone size is stated in some rows and not others, as once, few, many or a class when expanded.

d_gene: TRBD2
abundance: .
j_gene: TRBJ2-7
v_gene: TRBV7-6
CDR3nt: TGTGCCAGCAGCTCCCTATCGGGGGGCTCCTACGAGCAGTACTTC
CDR3aa: CASSSLSGGSYEQYF

d_gene: TRBD1
abundance: .
j_gene: TRBJ1-3
v_gene: TRBV7-6
CDR3nt: TGTGCCAGCAGCCCTCAACAGGGGTCTGGAAACACCATATATTTT
CDR3aa: CASSPQQGSGNTIYF

d_gene: TRBD1
abundance: .
j_gene: TRBJ2-7
v_gene: TRBV6-5
CDR3nt: TGTGCCAGCAGTTACTCTGGGCAGGGGGCTTACGAGCAGTACTTC
CDR3aa: CASSYSGQGAYEQYF

d_gene: .
abundance: .
j_gene: TRBJ2-7
v_gene: TRBV2
CDR3nt: TGTGCCAGCAGTTTGCAAGGACAGGGAGGGTACGAGCAGTACTTC
CDR3aa: CASSLQGQGGYEQYF

d_gene: .
abundance: few
j_gene: TRBJ1-3
v_gene: TRBV5-4
CDR3nt: TGTGCCAGCAGCTTGGGATCAGGCGTCTCTGGAAACACCATATATTTT
CDR3aa: CASSLGSGVSGNTIYF

d_gene: TRBD1
abundance: .
j_gene: TRBJ2-5
v_gene: TRBV5-4
CDR3nt: TGTGCCAGCAGCCGAGTCGGGACAGGGGTTTATGAGACCCAGTACTTC
CDR3aa: CASSRVGTGVYETQYF

d_gene: TRBD1
abundance: .
j_gene: TRBJ2-1
v_gene: TRBV7-2
CDR3nt: TGTGCCAGCAGCCCAGGGGGAAACTCCTACAATGAGCAGTTCTTC
CDR3aa: CASSPGGNSYNEQFF

d_gene: .
abundance: .
j_gene: TRBJ2-7
v_gene: TRBV4-1
CDR3nt: TGCGCCAGCAGCCAGAGGAACGAGCAGTACTTC
CDR3aa: CASSQRNEQYF

d_gene: TRBD2
abundance: once
j_gene: TRBJ2-1
v_gene: TRBV28
CDR3nt: TGTGCCAGCACCCAACTAGCGGGGAATGAGCAGTTCTTC
CDR3aa: CASTQLAGNEQFF

d_gene: TRBD1
abundance: .
j_gene: TRBJ1-2
v_gene: TRBV11-2
CDR3nt: TGTGCCAGCAGCTTACAGGCGGGACAGTACTATGGCTACACCTTC
CDR3aa: CASSLQAGQYYGYTF

d_gene: .
abundance: .
j_gene: TRBJ1-5
v_gene: TRBV19
CDR3nt: TGTGCCAGTACTAGGGGCGGTGGCCAGCCCCAGCATTTT
CDR3aa: CASTRGGGQPQHF

d_gene: .
abundance: .
j_gene: TRBJ1-4
v_gene: TRBV7-9
CDR3nt: TGTGCCAGCAGCTTAGACAGGGTATCAACTAATGAAAAACTGTTTTTT
CDR3aa: CASSLDRVSTNEKLFF

d_gene: TRBD2
abundance: .
j_gene: TRBJ2-1
v_gene: TRBV6-5
CDR3nt: TGTGCCAGCAGCCGGGAGGGACGTCTCAATGAGCAGTTCTTC
CDR3aa: CASSREGRLNEQFF

d_gene: .
abundance: .
j_gene: TRBJ1-5
v_gene: TRBV2
CDR3nt: TGTGCCAGCAGATTCCCCGACAGTAGCAATCAGCCCCAGCATTTT
CDR3aa: CASRFPDSSNQPQHF

d_gene: .
abundance: .
j_gene: TRBJ1-1
v_gene: TRBV30
CDR3nt: TGTGCCTGGGGGGGTATGAGACTCCAAAAGAATGGTGAAGCTTTCTTT
CDR3aa: CAWGGMRLQKNGEAFF

d_gene: .
abundance: .
j_gene: TRBJ1-2
v_gene: TRBV3-1/TRBV3-2
CDR3nt: TGTGCCAGCAGCCAAGATTGGGGGGGAACCCGCTACACCTTC
CDR3aa: CASSQDWGGTRYTF

d_gene: .
abundance: .
j_gene: TRBJ2-2
v_gene: TRBV28
CDR3nt: TGTGCCAGCAGGCGACAGGCCTTGAACACCGGGGAGCTGTTTTTT
CDR3aa: CASRRQALNTGELFF

d_gene: TRBD1
abundance: .
j_gene: TRBJ1-1
v_gene: TRBV6-4
CDR3nt: TGTGCCAGCAGTGACAACCCGAAGGGGGCTGGGACTGAAGCTTTCTTT
CDR3aa: CASSDNPKGAGTEAFF

d_gene: .
abundance: .
j_gene: TRBJ1-1
v_gene: TRBV5-1
CDR3nt: TGCGCCAGCAGCCCTTCCAACGGTAACACTGAAGCTTTCTTT
CDR3aa: CASSPSNGNTEAFF

d_gene: .
abundance: .
j_gene: TRBJ2-1
v_gene: TRBV7-8
CDR3nt: TGTGCCAGCAGCTTAGGAGGGCCTCTGTCCTACAATGAGCAGTTCTTC
CDR3aa: CASSLGGPLSYNEQFF

d_gene: TRBD1
abundance: .
j_gene: TRBJ2-3
v_gene: TRBV9
CDR3nt: TGTGCCAGCAGCGAGGGGGCGACTATTTACACAGATACGCAGTATTTT
CDR3aa: CASSEGATIYTDTQYF

d_gene: TRBD1
abundance: .
j_gene: TRBJ2-5
v_gene: TRBV6-5
CDR3nt: TGTGCCAGCAGTTACTCGCAGGGGGTCGTTAAAGAGACCCAGTACTTC
CDR3aa: CASSYSQGVVKETQYF

d_gene: TRBD1
abundance: .
j_gene: TRBJ2-3
v_gene: TRBV7-9
CDR3nt: TGTGCCAGCAGCCCCCGGACAGGGGCAGATACGCAGTATTTT
CDR3aa: CASSPRTGADTQYF

d_gene: TRBD1
abundance: .
j_gene: TRBJ1-2
v_gene: TRBV20-1
CDR3nt: TGCAGTGCTCCCCGGGACAGCCGCTACACCTTC
CDR3aa: CSAPRDSRYTF

d_gene: .
abundance: .
j_gene: TRBJ2-7
v_gene: TRBV11-2
CDR3nt: TGTGCCAGCAGCTTAGCGGGGGAACGGCCTTCCTACGAGCAGTACTTC
CDR3aa: CASSLAGERPSYEQYF

d_gene: TRBD2
abundance: .
j_gene: TRBJ2-5
v_gene: TRBV2
CDR3nt: TGTGCCAGCAGGCCAGGGACTAGTGTAGAGACCCAGTACTTC
CDR3aa: CASRPGTSVETQYF

d_gene: .
abundance: few
j_gene: TRBJ1-3
v_gene: TRBV5-1
CDR3nt: TGCGCCAGCAGCTTAATGGACACCGGAGTTGGAAACACCATATATTTT
CDR3aa: CASSLMDTGVGNTIYF

d_gene: .
abundance: .
j_gene: TRBJ2-2
v_gene: TRBV10-1
CDR3nt: TGCGCCAGCCTTTGGGACTGCCCGAACACCGGGGAGCTGTTTTTT
CDR3aa: CASLWDCPNTGELFF

d_gene: TRBD1
abundance: .
j_gene: TRBJ2-7
v_gene: TRBV11-1
CDR3nt: TGTGCCAGCTCCCCAGGGGACAGGGGAAATCTCGAGCAGTACTTC
CDR3aa: CASSPGDRGNLEQYF

d_gene: TRBD2
abundance: .
j_gene: TRBJ2-3
v_gene: TRBV5-1
CDR3nt: TGCGCCAGCAGCTGGGGAGCGGGAGTGAGCACAGATACGCAGTATTTT
CDR3aa: CASSWGAGVSTDTQYF

d_gene: TRBD1
abundance: few
j_gene: TRBJ1-5
v_gene: TRBV19
CDR3nt: TGTGCCAGTAGCAGGGGGCGGGTAAGCAATCAGCCCCAGCATTTT
CDR3aa: CASSRGRVSNQPQHF

d_gene: TRBD2
abundance: .
j_gene: TRBJ2-3
v_gene: TRBV7-8
CDR3nt: TGTGCCAGCAGCTTAGGTTGGGCGGGGGTTAGCACAGATACGCAGTATTTT
CDR3aa: CASSLGWAGVSTDTQYF

d_gene: .
abundance: .
j_gene: TRBJ1-1
v_gene: TRBV19
CDR3nt: TGTGCCAGTAGTATCAGTTACAGACCCTTTGGGGCTTTCTTT
CDR3aa: CASSISYRPFGAFF

d_gene: .
abundance: .
j_gene: TRBJ1-3
v_gene: TRBV5-1
CDR3nt: TGCGCCAGCAGCTTGAATGGGGCCGCGGCGGGAAACACCATATATTTT
CDR3aa: CASSLNGAAAGNTIYF

d_gene: .
abundance: .
j_gene: TRBJ1-5
v_gene: TRBV19
CDR3nt: TGTGCCAGTAGTGTTGCCGGTAGCAATCAGCCCCAGCATTTT
CDR3aa: CASSVAGSNQPQHF

d_gene: TRBD1
abundance: .
j_gene: TRBJ2-1
v_gene: TRBV7-9
CDR3nt: TGTGCCAGCAGCCTTAGGCCGGGACAGGAATCTGTCTCCTACAATGAGCAGTTCTTC
CDR3aa: CASSLRPGQESVSYNEQFF

d_gene: .
abundance: .
j_gene: TRBJ1-5
v_gene: TRBV6-6
CDR3nt: TGTGCCAGCAGTGCGTACGGGGATCAGCCCCAGCATTTT
CDR3aa: CASSAYGDQPQHF

d_gene: TRBD1
abundance: few
j_gene: TRBJ1-1
v_gene: TRBV19
CDR3nt: TGTGCCAGTACCATGGGACAGGGGGCGCCTGAAGCTTTCTTT
CDR3aa: CASTMGQGAPEAFF